Below, one T cell receptor (beta chain) is given with its context. The antigen is undetermined. The data derive from a study of post-analysis software for immune sequencing data. Turning to the study itself: Some patients lacked subtype; others had relapsing-remitting, secondary progressive or progressive-relapsing disease. Notes on the study in general: About five TRBV segments, including TRBV5-6, TRBV5-1 and TRBV20-1, were more frequent in patients than controls. The study found significantly lower normalized Chao1 diversity in multiple sclerosis patients than in controls. F measure clustering grouped samples strongly by preparation batch.

Unique molecular identifiers were present in the TCR beta cDNA libraries. TCRdb fed the PCR reads into MiXCR, producing one record per CDR3 protein. The sample lists about 200,000 distinct CDR3 sequences; over 25% were seen once. Germline lookup yields CDR1 MNHEY and CDR2 SVGAGI. V shed 6 bases, J shed 5 bases, and the junction held 5 bases outside the gene matches. This CDR3 has 13 amino acids. This receptor was obtained from a girl aged 2-17 years with multiple sclerosis. The chain links TRBV6-5 to TRBJ2-7; 9 positions match TRBD1. The sample taken for sequencing was blood. CDR3 sequence: CASRGTGLHEQYF. The CDR3 DNA follows: TGTGCCAGCAGGGGGACAGGGCTTCACGAGCAGTACTTC.